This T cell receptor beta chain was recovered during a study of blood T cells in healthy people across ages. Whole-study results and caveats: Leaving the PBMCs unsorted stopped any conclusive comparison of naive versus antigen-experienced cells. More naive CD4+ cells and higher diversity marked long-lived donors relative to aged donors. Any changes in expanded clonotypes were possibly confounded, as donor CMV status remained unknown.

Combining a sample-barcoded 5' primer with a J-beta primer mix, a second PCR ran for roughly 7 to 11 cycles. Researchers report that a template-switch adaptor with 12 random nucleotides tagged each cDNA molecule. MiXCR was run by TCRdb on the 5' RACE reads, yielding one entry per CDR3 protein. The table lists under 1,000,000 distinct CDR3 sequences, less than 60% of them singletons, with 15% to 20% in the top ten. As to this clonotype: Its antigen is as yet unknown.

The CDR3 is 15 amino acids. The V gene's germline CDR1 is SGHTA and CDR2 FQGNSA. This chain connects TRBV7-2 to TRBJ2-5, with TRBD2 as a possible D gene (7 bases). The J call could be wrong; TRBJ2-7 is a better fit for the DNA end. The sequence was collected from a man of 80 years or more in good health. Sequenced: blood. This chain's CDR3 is CASSLGGAGGNEQYF. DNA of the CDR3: TGTGCCAGCAGCTTAGGGGGGGCCGGGGGGAACGAGCAGTACTTC.